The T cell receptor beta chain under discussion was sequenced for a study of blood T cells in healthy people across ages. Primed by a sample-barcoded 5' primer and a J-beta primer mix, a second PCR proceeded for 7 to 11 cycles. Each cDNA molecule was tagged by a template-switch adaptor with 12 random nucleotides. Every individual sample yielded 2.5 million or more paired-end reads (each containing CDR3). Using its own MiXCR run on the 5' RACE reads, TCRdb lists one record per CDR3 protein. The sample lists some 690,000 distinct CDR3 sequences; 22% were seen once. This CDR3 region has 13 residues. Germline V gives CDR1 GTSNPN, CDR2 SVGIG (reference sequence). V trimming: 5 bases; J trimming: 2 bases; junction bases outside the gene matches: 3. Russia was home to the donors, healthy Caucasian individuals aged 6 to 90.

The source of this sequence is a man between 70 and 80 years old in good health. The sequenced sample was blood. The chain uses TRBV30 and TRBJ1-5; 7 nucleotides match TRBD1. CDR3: CAWDREGNQPQHF. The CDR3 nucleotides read TGTGCCTGGGACAGGGAGGGCAATCAGCCCCAGCATTTT. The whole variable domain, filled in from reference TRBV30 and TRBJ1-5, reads SQTIHQWPATLVQPVGSPLSLECTVEGTSNPNLYWYRQAAGRGLQLLFYSVGIGQISSEVPQNLSASRPQDRQFILSSKKLLLSDSGFYLCAWDREGNQPQHFGDGTRLSIL.